This TCR beta chain was profiled in a study of blood T cell repertoires in COVID-19. Overall study context: Collection of acute and convalescent COVID-19 samples took place in the United States, Italy and Spain. In each case, the material was cDNA or gDNA derived from T cells, B-cell-depleted T cells, or PBMCs.

The CDR3 contains 15 residues. The germline V gene encodes CDR1 MNHEY and CDR2 SVGAGI. Trimming removed 2 bases from V and 5 bases from J, with 12 bases in between. Per the original methods: Reference gene primers were amplified, and this amplification served to estimate nucleated cell counts. Method: immunoSEQ multiplex PCR; TCRdb's copy keeps in-frame clones and lacks some. The DNA gave D and trimming, while V, J and clone size come from that table. This sample has hundreds of thousands of clones, with approximately 81% found just once. The sequence was obtained from a woman aged 18-29 years with acute or convalescent COVID-19. The J gene is TRBJ1-4, the V gene TRBV6-5, with a possible D match to TRBD1 (5 bases). Sequencing input: peripheral blood. The DNA of the CDR3 is TGTGCCAGCAGTTACGATCCAGGGCGGAATGAAAAACTGTTTTTT. Amino acids: CASSYDPGRNEKLFF.